The 22 T cell receptor beta chains below come from one sample, sequenced in a study of blood T cells in healthy people across ages. Then a second PCR, running roughly 7 to 11 cycles, was carried out with a sample-barcoded 5' primer and a J-beta primer mix. MiXCR, applied by TCRdb to the 5' RACE reads, yields one record per CDR3 protein. The repertoire holds fewer than 950,000 distinct CDR3 sequences, around half seen once, with roughly 37% in the top ten. Sequencing input: blood. These receptors were obtained from an elderly man in good health.

The V call is TRBV24-1, the J call TRBJ2-1; 8 bases align to TRBD1. The CDR3 covers 16 residues. Germline CDR1 is KGHDR and CDR2 is SFDVKD. The V gene end was trimmed by 0 bases and the J gene end by 8 bases; junction bases not matched to a gene: 8. The CDR3 here is CATSDLPSGGKDEQFF. The CDR3 nucleotides are TGTGCCACCAGTGATTTGCCGTCAGGGGGCAAGGATGAGCAGTTCTTC.

This clonotype appeared a few times. V is TRBV12-3 or TRBV12-4 and J is TRBJ2-1; D possibly corresponds to TRBD2 (7 bases). CDR3 size: 15 residues. Deletions cut 4 bases from V and 6 bases from J, with 16 bases between. The CDR3 loop is CASSSLGGAGNEQFF. CDR3 DNA sequence: TGTGCCAGCAGTTCCCTAGGGGGGGCTGGCAATGAGCAGTTCTTC.

The sample holds a few counts of this clonotype. This rearrangement joins TRBV7-2 to TRBJ2-5; D may be TRBD2 (7 bases). Germline assignment: CDR1 SGHTA and CDR2 FQGNSA. V lost 4 bases, J lost 6 bases, and 15 bases lay in between. This CDR3 contains 14 residues. CDR3 DNA sequence: TGTGCCAGCAGCTCCGCGGGGGCACGCCAGACCCAGTACTTC. It encodes CASSSAGARQTQYF.

The chain joins TRBV14 to TRBJ2-7; D is perhaps TRBD1 (6 bases). The tail of the sequence fits TRBJ2-5 better, so the J call may be wrong. The CDR3 covers 17 residues. CDR1 is SGHDN, CDR2 FVKESK, per germline. CDR3 region: CASSQLDSRWVRETQYF. Written as DNA, the CDR3 is TGTGCCAGCAGCCAACTGGACAGTCGGTGGGTGAGGGAGACCCAGTACTTC.

This chain links TRBV5-1 with TRBJ2-7; 13 nucleotides match TRBD2. The closer fit of TRBJ2-1 to the DNA end suggests the J call may be wrong. The CDR3 is 16 residues long. The germline CDR1 and CDR2 sequences are SGHRS and YFSETQ. The CDR3 loop is CASSHSWTSGSYEQFF. The CDR3 DNA reads TGCGCCAGCAGCCACTCATGGACTAGCGGGAGCTATGAGCAGTTCTTC.

This clonotype was picked up a small number of times. This chain links TRBV7-9 with TRBJ1-1; TRBD1 might be the D (5 bases). Deletions cut 2 bases from V and 3 bases from J, with 10 bases between. This CDR3 is built from 14 residues. Germline CDR1 reads SEHNR; CDR2 reads FQNEAQ (reference sequence). The CDR3 loop reads CASSLQGRDTEAFF. The CDR3 nucleotides read TGTGCCAGCAGCTTACAGGGTAGGGACACTGAAGCTTTCTTT.

The chain has TRBV18 and TRBJ1-5, with D unclear. The CDR3 has 14 amino acids. With 2 bases removed from V and 6 bases from J, the gap between germline ends came to 11 bases. Germline CDR1 and CDR2: KGHSH and LQKENI. The CDR3 DNA reads TGTGCCAGCTCACCAGCGGGAGCCATTCAGCCCCAGCATTTT. Its protein product is CASSPAGAIQPQHF.

The chain uses TRBV20-1 and TRBJ2-5; D may correspond to TRBD1 or TRBD2 (5 bases each). Per germline, CDR1 DFQATT and CDR2 SNEGSKA (reference sequence). There are 16 residues in the CDR3. Trimming took 2 bases from V and 1 from J, leaving 17 bases between them. The CDR3 reads CSARRRLGRAQETQYF. The DNA for the CDR3 is TGCAGTGCTAGACGCCGGCTGGGGCGGGCCCAAGAGACCCAGTACTTC.

The gene calls are TRBV6-2 or TRBV6-3 and TRBJ1-1, with a weak D call TRBD1 (5 bases). Germline CDR1 is MNHEY and CDR2 is SVGEGT. Trimming shortened V by 10 bases and J by 1 base, and 10 bases separated the two germline ends. The CDR3 length is 12 residues. CDR3 sequence (DNA): TGTGCCACCAATGGACAGAACACTGAAGCTTTCTTT. This translates into CATNGQNTEAFF.

The genes are TRBV15 and TRBJ2-1; D not resolved. This CDR3 has 14 amino acids. The V gene's germline CDR1 is LNHNV and CDR2 YYDKDF (reference sequence). V gave up 6 bases and J gave up 0 bases, with 9 bases separating them. CDR3 bases: TGTGCCACCAGGCCGACCCGCTCCTACAATGAGCAGTTCTTC. This gives the protein CATRPTRSYNEQFF. The variable domain in full, completed from reference TRBV15 and TRBJ2-1, reads DAMVIQNPRYQVTQFGKPVTLSCSQTLNHNVMYWYQQKSSQAPKLLFHYYDKDFNNEADTPDNFQSRRPNTSFCFLDIRSPGLGDTAMYLCATRPTRSYNEQFFGPGTRLTVL.

The V and J genes are TRBV10-3 and TRBJ2-5, with D possibly matching TRBD1 (6 bases). The CDR3 covers 12 residues. Germline loops: CDR1 ENHRY, CDR2 SYGVKD. V lost 6 bases and J 11 bases, leaving 16 bases between the germline ends. The CDR3 reads CAIRGTFGEQYF. The CDR3 bases are TGTGCCATCAGGGGGACATTTGGAGAGCAGTACTTC.

This clonotype was detected only once. The chain uses TRBV5-1 and TRBJ2-3; no firm D call. There are 15 residues in the CDR3. Between the trimmed V and J ends, which lost 4 bases and 1 base, there was a span of 13 bases. Germline-derived CDR1 and CDR2 are SGHRS and YFSETQ. The CDR3: CASSPPIGGTDTQYF. In DNA form, the CDR3 reads TGCGCCAGCAGCCCCCCCATTGGGGGCACAGATACGCAGTATTTT.

The chain carries TRBV29-1 and TRBJ1-1, with D possibly being TRBD1 (6 bases). V lost 3 bases, J lost 0 bases, and 14 bases lay in between. The V gene's germline CDR1 is SQVTM and CDR2 ANQGSEA. The CDR3 is made up of 15 amino acids. The CDR3 here is CSVESQGPMNTEAFF. The CDR3 DNA reads as TGCAGCGTTGAGTCCCAGGGGCCGATGAACACTGAAGCTTTCTTT.

This chain connects TRBV2 to TRBJ2-3, with D tentatively TRBD2 (6 bases). The germline gives CDR1 SNHLY, CDR2 FYNNEI. The CDR3 is 12 amino acids. V was shortened by 8 bases and J by 4 bases, with 10 bases between the two germline ends. This CDR3 is CASLGSADTQYF. CDR3 nucleotide sequence: TGTGCCAGCCTCGGGAGTGCAGATACGCAGTATTTT.

The chain is built from TRBV28 and TRBJ2-7; TRBD1 is a possible D gene (6 bases). Trimming took 7 bases from V and 1 from J, leaving 14 bases between them. The CDR3 contains 14 residues. Germline lookup yields CDR1 MDHEN and CDR2 SYDVKM. In DNA form, the CDR3 reads TGTGCCAGCACGGTCACAGGGCAGTCCTACGAGCAGTACTTC. This gives the protein CASTVTGQSYEQYF.

This chain's CDR3 is CSARDNRGPDQPQHF. The DNA of the CDR3 is TGCAGTGCTAGAGACAACAGGGGGCCTGATCAGCCCCAGCATTTT. The rearrangement links TRBV20-1 to TRBJ1-5; 9 positions match TRBD1. The CDR3 is 15 amino acids. The V gene end was trimmed by 0 bases and the J gene end by 5 bases; junction bases not matched to a gene: 5. Germline values: CDR1 DFQATT, CDR2 SNEGSKA (reference sequence).

This clonotype turned up a few times. The J gene is TRBJ2-1, the V gene TRBV7-2; possible D gene TRBD2, 6 bases. The better agreement between TRBJ2-7 and the DNA end casts doubt on the J call. Germline loops: CDR1 SGHTA, CDR2 FQGNSA. This CDR3 region has 14 residues. DNA of the CDR3: TGTGCCAGCAGCTTAGTCGGGAGCCGGTACGAGCAGTACTTC. Its protein is CASSLVGSRYEQYF.

The gene calls are TRBV30 and TRBJ2-7; D remains unclear. Trimming pared 2 bases from V and 6 bases from J, leaving 11 bases between. CDR1 is GTSNPN and CDR2 is SVGIG in the germline V gene (reference sequence). This CDR3 region has 12 residues. CDR3 sequence reads: CAWSRPPGEQYF. In DNA, the CDR3 is TGTGCCTGGAGTCGGCCCCCCGGCGAGCAGTACTTC.

This chain uses TRBV5-1 with TRBJ2-5; TRBD2 matches at 13 bases. TRBJ2-7 explains the end of the DNA better; the J call may be wrong. Germline V gene sequence: CDR1 SGHRS, CDR2 YFSETQ. The CDR3 sequence is 16 residues long. CDR3: CASSPGLAGNVYEQYF. CDR3 DNA: TGCGCCAGCAGCCCGGGACTAGCGGGGAACGTTTACGAGCAGTACTTC.

This clonotype was seen a single time. A read error may produce the germline difference seen at one junction end. The rearrangement links TRBV6-2 or TRBV6-3 to TRBJ1-2, with 7 nucleotides matching TRBD1. Germline V CDR1 and CDR2: MNHEY, SVGEGT. The CDR3 sequence is 13 residues long. CDR3 sequence (DNA): TGTGCCAGCAGTTACCGACAGGGATATGGCCACACCTTC. Translation: CASSYRQGYGHTF.

The chain joins TRBV2 to TRBJ2-1; TRBD2 is a possible D gene (6 bases). The J call could be wrong; TRBJ2-7 is a better fit for the DNA end. The germline gives CDR1 SNHLY, CDR2 FYNNEI. The CDR3 has 18 amino acids. CDR3 DNA: TGTGCCAGCAGTGAAGCGATGTGGGGGAGGCCTTTCTACAATGAGCAGTACTTC. Residues: CASSEAMWGRPFYNEQYF.

The V gene is TRBV27, the J gene TRBJ2-5; D not resolved. V was clipped by 6 bases and J by 4 bases, with 24 bases between them. This CDR3 has 17 residues. Germline V gives CDR1 MNHEY, CDR2 SMNVEV (reference sequence). The CDR3 protein is CASRPRTYNPKTETQYF. The CDR3 region has the DNA TGTGCCAGCAGACCGAGGACGTACAACCCTAAGACAGAGACCCAGTACTTC.